The sequence of this T cell receptor beta chain was determined in a study of cytomegalovirus exposure and HLA in healthy donors. Study context: The study's early data release held approximately 91 million unique TCRs from HLA-typed donors. Among the roughly 430 genotyped donors, around 85% were placed in the Caucasian-associated ancestry cluster. General observations from the study: A few V segments could not be told apart, such as TRBV6-2 and TRBV6-3, and were left out. Sequencing likely produced, as an artifact, a cluster of highly shared sequence variants.

As concerns this clone: Antigen specificity is unknown.

The primer mix had 60 Vbeta and 13 Jbeta primers. Clones were sequenced by immunoSEQ multiplex PCR, and TCRdb holds only the in-frame ones, with some missing. Of tens of thousands of clones listed, approximately 80% are singletons. V lost 1 base to trimming and J lost 6 bases, with 21 bases between them. CDR1 is SGHTS and CDR2 is YDEGEE in the germline V gene. CDR3 length: 17 residues. Sequenced sample: PBMCs. The chain couples TRBV5-8 to TRBJ2-3; the D gene is possibly TRBD1 (5 bases). This sequence was found in a man aged 25-45 years in good health and CMV-seronegative. The CDR3 loop reads CASSLLPDSLISDTQYF. CDR3 in DNA: TGTGCCAGCAGCTTGCTTCCCGACAGCCTGATATCCGATACGCAGTATTTT.